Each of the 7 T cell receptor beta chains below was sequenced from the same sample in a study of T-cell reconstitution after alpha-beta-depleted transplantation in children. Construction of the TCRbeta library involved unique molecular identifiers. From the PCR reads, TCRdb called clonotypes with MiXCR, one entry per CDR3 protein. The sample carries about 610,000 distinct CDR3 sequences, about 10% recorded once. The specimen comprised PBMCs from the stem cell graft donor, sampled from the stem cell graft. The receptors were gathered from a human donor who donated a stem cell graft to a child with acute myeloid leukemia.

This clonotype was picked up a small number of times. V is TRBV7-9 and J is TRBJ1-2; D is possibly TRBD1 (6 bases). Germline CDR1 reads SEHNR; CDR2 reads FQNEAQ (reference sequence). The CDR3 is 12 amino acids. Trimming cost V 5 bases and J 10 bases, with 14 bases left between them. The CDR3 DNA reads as TGTGCCAGCAGCACGGACAGCCGGCTCTACACCTTC. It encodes CASSTDSRLYTF. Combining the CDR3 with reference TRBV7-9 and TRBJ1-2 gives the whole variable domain DTGVSQNPRHKITKRGQNVTFRCDPISEHNRLYWYRQTLGQGPEFLTYFQNEAQLEKSRLLSDRFSAERPKGSFSTLEIQRTEQGDSAMYLCASSTDSRLYTFGSGTRLTVV.

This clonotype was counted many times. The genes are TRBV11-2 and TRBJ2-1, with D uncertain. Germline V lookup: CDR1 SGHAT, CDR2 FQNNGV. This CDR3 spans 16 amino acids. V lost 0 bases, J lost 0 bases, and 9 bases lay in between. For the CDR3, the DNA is TGTGCCAGCAGCTTAGAAGTGACCAGCTCCTACAATGAGCAGTTCTTC. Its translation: CASSLEVTSSYNEQFF.

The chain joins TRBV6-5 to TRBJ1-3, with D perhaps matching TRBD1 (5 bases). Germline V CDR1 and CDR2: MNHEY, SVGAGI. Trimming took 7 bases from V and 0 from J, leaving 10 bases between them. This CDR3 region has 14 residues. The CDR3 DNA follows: TGTGCCAGCAAAAAAACAGGCTCTGGAAACACCATATATTTT. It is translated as CASKKTGSGNTIYF.

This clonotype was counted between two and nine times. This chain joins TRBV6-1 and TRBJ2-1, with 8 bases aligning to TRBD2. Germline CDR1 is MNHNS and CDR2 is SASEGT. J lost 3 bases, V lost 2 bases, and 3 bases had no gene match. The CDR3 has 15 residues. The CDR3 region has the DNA TGTGCCAGCAGTGAATCGGGGGGGGGCTACAATGAGCAGTTCTTC. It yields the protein CASSESGGGYNEQFF.

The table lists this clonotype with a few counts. The CDR3 DNA sequence: TGTGCCAGCACCCGACTTGGGGATACGCAGTATTTT. Encoded protein: CASTRLGDTQYF. The chain employs TRBV7-2 and TRBJ2-3, with unresolved D. The CDR3 length is 12 residues. Germline CDR1 reads SGHTA; CDR2 reads FQGNSA. The V end lost 7 bases, the J end lost 6 bases, and 11 bases lay between the germline ends.

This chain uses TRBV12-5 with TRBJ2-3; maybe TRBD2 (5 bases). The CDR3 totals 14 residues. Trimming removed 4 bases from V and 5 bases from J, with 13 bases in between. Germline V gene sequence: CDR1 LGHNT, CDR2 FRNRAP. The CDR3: CASGSREGGDTQYF. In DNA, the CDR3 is TGTGCTAGTGGTTCGAGGGAAGGAGGAGATACGCAGTATTTT. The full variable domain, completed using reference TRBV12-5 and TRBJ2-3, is DARVTQTPRHKVTEMGQEVTMRCQPILGHNTVFWYRQTMMQGLELLAYFRNRAPLDDSGMPKDRFSAEMPDATLATLKIQPSEPRDSAVYFCASGSREGGDTQYFGPGTRLTVL.

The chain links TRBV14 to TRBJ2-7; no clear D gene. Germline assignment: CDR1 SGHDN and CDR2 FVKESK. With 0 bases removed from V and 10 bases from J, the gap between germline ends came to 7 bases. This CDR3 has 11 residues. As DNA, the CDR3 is TGTGCCAGCAGCCAAGAAAGGAGACAGTACTTC. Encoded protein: CASSQERRQYF.